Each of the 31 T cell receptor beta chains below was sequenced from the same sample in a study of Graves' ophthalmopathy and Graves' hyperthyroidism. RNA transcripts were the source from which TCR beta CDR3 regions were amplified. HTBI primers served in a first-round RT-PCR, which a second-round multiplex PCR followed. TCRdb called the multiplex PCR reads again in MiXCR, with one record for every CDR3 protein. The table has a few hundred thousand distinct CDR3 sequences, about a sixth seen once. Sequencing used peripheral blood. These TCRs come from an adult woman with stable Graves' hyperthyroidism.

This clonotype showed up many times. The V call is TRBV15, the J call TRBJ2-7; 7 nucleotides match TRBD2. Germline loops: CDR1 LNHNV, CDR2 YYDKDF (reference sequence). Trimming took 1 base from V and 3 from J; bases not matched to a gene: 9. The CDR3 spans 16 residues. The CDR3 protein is CATSRAPLAANYEQYF. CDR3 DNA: TGTGCCACCAGCAGAGCCCCGCTAGCGGCAAACTACGAGCAGTACTTC.

The CDR3 nucleotides are TGCAGCGTTACCGGTCTGGCGGTCCAAGAGACCCAGTACTTC. Translating it yields CSVTGLAVQETQYF. This rearrangement joins TRBV29-1 to TRBJ2-5; D is uncertain. Germline loops: CDR1 SQVTM, CDR2 ANQGSEA. V gave up 5 bases and J gave up 1 base, with 14 bases separating them. There are 14 residues in the CDR3.

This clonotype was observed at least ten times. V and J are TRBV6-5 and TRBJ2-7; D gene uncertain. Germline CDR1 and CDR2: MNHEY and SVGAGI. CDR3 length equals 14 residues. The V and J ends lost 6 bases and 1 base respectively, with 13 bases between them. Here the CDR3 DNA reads TGTGCCAGCAGGGTTTGGGAATCGTCCTACGAGCAGTACTTC. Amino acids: CASRVWESSYEQYF.

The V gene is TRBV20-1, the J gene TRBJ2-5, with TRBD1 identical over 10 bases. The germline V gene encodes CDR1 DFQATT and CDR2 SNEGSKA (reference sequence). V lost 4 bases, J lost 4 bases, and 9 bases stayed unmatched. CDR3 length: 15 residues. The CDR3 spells CSATPPTGGGETQYF. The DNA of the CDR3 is TGCAGTGCTACTCCTCCGACAGGGGGCGGAGAGACCCAGTACTTC.

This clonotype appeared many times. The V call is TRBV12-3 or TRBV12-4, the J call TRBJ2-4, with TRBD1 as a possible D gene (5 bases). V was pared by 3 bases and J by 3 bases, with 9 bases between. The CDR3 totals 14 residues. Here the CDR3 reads CASSFGARKNIQYF. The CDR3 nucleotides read TGTGCCAGCAGTTTTGGGGCGCGCAAAAACATTCAGTACTTC.

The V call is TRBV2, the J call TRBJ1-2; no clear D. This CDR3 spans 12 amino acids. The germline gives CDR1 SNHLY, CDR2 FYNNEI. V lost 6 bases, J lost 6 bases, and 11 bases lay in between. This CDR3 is CASSPRTDGYTF. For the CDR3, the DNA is TGTGCCAGCAGCCCCAGGACGGATGGCTACACCTTC.

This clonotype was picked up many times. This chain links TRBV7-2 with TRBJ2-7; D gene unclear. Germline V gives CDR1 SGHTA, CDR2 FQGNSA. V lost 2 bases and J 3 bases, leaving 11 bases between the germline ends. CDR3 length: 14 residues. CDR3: CASSLRQAVYEQYF. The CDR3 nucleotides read TGTGCCAGCAGCTTACGTCAGGCGGTCTACGAGCAGTACTTC.

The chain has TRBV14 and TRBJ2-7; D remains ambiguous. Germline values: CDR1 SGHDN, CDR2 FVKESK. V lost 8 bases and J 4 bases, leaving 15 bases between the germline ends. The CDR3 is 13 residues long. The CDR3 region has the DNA TGTGCCAGCTGTCATCCCACCAATTACGAGCAGTACGTC. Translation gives CASCHPTNYEQYV.

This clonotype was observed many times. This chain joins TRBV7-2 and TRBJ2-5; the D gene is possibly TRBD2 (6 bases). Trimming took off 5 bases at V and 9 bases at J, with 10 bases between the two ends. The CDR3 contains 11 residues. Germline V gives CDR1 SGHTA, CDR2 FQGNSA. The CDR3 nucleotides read TGTGCCAGCAGCATGGGCGGGGCCCAGTACTTC. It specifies CASSMGGAQYF. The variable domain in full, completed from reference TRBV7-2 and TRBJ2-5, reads GAGVSQSPSNKVTEKGKDVELRCDPISGHTALYWYRQSLGQGLEFLIYFQGNSAPDKSGLPSDRFSAERTGGSVSTLTIQRTQQEDSAVYLCASSMGGAQYFGPGTRLLVL.

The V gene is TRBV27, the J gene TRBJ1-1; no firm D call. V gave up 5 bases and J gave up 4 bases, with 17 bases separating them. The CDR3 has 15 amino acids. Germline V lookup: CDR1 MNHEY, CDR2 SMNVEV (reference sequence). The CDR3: CASSELGGRSTEAFF. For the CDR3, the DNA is TGTGCCAGCAGTGAGTTGGGCGGAAGATCCACTGAAGCTTTCTTT.

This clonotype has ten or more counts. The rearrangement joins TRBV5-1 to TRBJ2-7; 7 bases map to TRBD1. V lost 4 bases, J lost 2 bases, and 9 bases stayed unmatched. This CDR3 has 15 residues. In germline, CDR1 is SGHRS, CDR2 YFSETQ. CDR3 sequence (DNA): TGCGCCAGCAGCGCGGTAGGGGGCGGACCCTACGAGCAGTACTTC. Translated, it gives CASSAVGGGPYEQYF.

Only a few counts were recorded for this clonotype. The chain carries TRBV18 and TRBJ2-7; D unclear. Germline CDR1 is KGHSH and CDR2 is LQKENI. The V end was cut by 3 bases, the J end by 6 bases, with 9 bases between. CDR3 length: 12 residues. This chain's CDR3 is CASSPIEGEQYF. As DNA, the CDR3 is TGTGCCAGCTCACCTATAGAAGGCGAGCAGTACTTC.

The CDR3 loop is CATSDPRQGNNEQFF. The CDR3 nucleotides read TGTGCCACCAGTGATCCCAGACAGGGCAACAATGAGCAGTTCTTC. This sequence joins TRBV24-1 and TRBJ2-1, with 7 nucleotides matching TRBD1. CDR1 KGHDR and CDR2 SFDVKD come from the germline V gene. The CDR3 runs 15 residues. Losses at the gene ends were 3 bases for V and 5 bases for J; bases not matched to a gene: 6.

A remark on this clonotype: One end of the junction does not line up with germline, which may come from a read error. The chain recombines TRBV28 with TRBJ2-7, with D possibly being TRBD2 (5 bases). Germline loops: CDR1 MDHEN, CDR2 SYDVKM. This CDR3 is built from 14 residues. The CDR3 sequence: CASSLGLEAYDQYF. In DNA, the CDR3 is TGTGCCAGCAGTTTAGGACTGGAGGCCTACGATCAGTACTTC.

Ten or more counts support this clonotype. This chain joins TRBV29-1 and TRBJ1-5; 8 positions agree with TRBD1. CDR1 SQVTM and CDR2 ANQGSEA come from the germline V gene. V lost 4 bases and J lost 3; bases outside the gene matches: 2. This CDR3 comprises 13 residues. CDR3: CSVGQGTNQPQHF. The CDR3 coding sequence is TGCAGCGTTGGACAGGGGACCAATCAGCCCCAGCATTTT.

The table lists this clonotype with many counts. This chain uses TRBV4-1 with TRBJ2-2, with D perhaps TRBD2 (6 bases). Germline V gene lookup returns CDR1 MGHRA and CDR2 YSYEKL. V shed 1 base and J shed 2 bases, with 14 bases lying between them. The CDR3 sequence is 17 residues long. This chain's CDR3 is CASSQGLTGRNTGELFF. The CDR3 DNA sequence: TGCGCCAGCAGCCAAGGGTTAACCGGGAGAAACACCGGGGAGCTGTTTTTT.

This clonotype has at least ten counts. This CDR3 reads CASSPPNRAKNIQYF. The CDR3 DNA follows: TGTGCCAGCTCACCACCTAACAGGGCCAAAAACATTCAGTACTTC. The J gene is TRBJ2-4, the V gene TRBV18, with a weak D call TRBD1 (5 bases). The germline V gene has CDR1 KGHSH and CDR2 LQKENI. Trimming pared 0 bases from V and 1 base from J, leaving 7 bases between. The CDR3 has 15 residues. The whole variable domain, remainder taken from reference TRBV18 and TRBJ2-4, is NAGVMQNPRHLVRRRGQEARLRCSPMKGHSHVYWYRQLPEEGLKFMVYLQKENIIDESGMPKERFSAEFPKEGPSILRIQQVVRGDSAAYFCASSPPNRAKNIQYFGAGTRLSVL.

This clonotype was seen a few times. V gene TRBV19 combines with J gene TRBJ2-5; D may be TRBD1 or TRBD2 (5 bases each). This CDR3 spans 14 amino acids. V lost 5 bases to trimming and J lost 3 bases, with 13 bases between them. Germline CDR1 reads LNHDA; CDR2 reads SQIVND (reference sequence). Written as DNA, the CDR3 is TGTGCCAGTAGTCAGACGGGACGGAAAGAGACCCAGTACTTC. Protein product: CASSQTGRKETQYF.

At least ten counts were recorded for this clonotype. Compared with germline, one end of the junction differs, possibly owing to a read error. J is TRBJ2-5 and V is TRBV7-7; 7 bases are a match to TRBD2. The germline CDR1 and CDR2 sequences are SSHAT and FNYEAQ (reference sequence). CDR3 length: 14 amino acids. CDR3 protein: CASSLVPREKTQYF. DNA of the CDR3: TGTGCTAGCAGCTTAGTCCCGCGGGAGAAGACCCAGTACTTC.

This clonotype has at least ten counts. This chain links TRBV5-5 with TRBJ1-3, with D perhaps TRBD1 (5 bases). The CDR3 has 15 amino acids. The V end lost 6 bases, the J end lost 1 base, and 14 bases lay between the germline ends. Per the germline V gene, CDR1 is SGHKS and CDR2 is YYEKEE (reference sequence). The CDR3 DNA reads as TGTGCCAGCACCCCTACCCCAGGGTCTGGAAACACCATATATTTT. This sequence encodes CASTPTPGSGNTIYF.

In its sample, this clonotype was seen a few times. CDR3 nucleotides: TGTGCCCTCCGACAGGGACAGAATCAGCCCCAGCATTTT. As protein: CALRQGQNQPQHF. V is TRBV30 and J is TRBJ1-5; 7 nucleotides align to TRBD1. V was pared by 8 bases and J by 4 bases, with 8 bases of the junction left unmatched. Germline V lookup: CDR1 GTSNPN, CDR2 SVGIG (reference sequence). The CDR3 totals 13 residues.

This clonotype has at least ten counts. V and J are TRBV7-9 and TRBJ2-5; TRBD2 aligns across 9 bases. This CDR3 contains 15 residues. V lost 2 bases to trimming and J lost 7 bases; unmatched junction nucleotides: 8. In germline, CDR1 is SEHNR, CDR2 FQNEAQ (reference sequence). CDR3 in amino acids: CASSLFASGIGTQYF. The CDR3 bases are TGTGCCAGCAGCTTATTCGCTAGCGGGATCGGGACCCAGTACTTC.

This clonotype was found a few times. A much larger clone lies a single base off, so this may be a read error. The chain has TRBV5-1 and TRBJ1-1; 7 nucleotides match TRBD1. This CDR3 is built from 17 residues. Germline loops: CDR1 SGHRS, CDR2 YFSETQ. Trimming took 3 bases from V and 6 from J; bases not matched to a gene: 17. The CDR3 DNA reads TGCGCCAGCAGCTCACCCGCGACAGGGCCCCTGGACGCTGAAGCTTTCTTT. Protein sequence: CASSSPATGPLDAEAFF. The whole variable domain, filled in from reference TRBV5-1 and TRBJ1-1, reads KAGVTQTPRYLIKTRGQQVTLSCSPISGHRSVSWYQQTPGQGLQFLFEYFSETQRNKGNFPGRFSGRQFSNSRSEMNVSTLELGDSALYLCASSSPATGPLDAEAFFGQGTRLTVV.

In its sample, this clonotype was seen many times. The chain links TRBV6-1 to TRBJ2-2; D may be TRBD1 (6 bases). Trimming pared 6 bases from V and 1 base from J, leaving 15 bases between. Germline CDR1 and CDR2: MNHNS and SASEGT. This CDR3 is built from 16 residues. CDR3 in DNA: TGTGCCAGCAGGGGGGACATCGTTCTGAACACCGGGGAGCTGTTTTTT. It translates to CASRGDIVLNTGELFF.

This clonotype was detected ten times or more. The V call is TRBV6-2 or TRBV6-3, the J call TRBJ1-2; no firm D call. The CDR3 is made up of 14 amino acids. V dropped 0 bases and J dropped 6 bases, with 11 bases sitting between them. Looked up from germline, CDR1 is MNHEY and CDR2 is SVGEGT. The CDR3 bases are TGTGCCAGCAGTTACTCACTTCCGATGGATGGCTACACCTTC. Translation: CASSYSLPMDGYTF.

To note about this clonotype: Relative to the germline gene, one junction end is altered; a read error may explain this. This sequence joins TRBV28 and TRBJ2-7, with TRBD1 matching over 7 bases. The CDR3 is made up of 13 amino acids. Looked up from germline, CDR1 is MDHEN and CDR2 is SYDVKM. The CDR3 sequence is CSSSSDRPREQYF. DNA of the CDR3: TGTTCCAGCAGCTCGGACAGGCCCCGCGAGCAGTACTTC.

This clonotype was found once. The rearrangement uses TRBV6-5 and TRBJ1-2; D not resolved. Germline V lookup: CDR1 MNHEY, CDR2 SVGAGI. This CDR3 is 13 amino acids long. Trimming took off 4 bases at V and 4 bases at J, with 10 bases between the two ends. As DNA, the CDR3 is TGTGCCAGCAGTTCCTCGTTAAGCTATGGCTACACCTTC. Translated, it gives CASSSSLSYGYTF.

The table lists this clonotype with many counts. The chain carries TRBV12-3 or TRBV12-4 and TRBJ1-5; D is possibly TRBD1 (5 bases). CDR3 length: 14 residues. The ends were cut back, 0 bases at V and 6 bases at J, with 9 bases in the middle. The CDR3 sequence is CASSLAKGSQPQHF. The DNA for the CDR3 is TGTGCCAGCAGTTTAGCAAAGGGGAGTCAGCCCCAGCATTTT.

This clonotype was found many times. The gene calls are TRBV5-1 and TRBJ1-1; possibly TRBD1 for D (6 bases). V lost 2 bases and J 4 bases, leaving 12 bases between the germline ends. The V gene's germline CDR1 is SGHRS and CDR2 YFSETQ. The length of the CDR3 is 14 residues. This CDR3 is CASSLRGTGTEAFF. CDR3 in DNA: TGCGCCAGCAGCTTAAGGGGGACGGGCACTGAAGCTTTCTTT.

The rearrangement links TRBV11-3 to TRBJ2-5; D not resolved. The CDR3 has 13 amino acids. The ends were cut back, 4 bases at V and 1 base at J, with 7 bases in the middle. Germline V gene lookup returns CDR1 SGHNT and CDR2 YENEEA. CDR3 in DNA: TGTGCCAGCAGCTCTGAATTCCAAGAGACCCAGTACTTC. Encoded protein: CASSSEFQETQYF. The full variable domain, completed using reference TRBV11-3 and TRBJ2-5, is EAGVVQSPRYKIIEKKQPVAFWCNPISGHNTLYWYLQNLGQGPELLIRYENEEAVDDSQLPKDRFSAERLKGVDSTLKIQPAELGDSAVYLCASSSEFQETQYFGPGTRLLVL.

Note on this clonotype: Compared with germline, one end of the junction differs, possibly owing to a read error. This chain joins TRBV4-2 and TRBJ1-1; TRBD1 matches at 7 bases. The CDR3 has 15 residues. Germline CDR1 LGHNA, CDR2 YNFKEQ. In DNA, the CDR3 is TGTGCCAGCGGCGAGGGACAGCGAAGGAACGCTGAAGCTTGCTTT. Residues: CASGEGQRRNAEACF.